These 32 T cell receptor beta chains came from one sample sequenced in a study of identical twins. One entry per CDR3 protein, called by TCRdb with MiXCR from the 5' RACE reads. Of 700,000 or so distinct CDR3 sequences listed, roughly 20% were seen once; the top ten hold about 4.3%. The sample also formed part of further work on T cells expressing NK-cell markers.

The sequenced sample was PBMCs. These receptors were taken from a woman between 18 and 29 years old in good health.

The table lists this clonotype with many counts. The junction shows a germline mismatch at one end, possibly a read error. The chain couples TRBV5-1 to TRBJ2-2; D is undetermined. CDR1 and CDR2 (germline): SGHRS, YFSETQ. This CDR3 comprises 15 residues. CDR3 sequence (DNA): TGCGCCAGTAGCTTGGCCGGCTTGAACACCGGGGAGCTGTTTTTT. Translated: CASSLAGLNTGELFF.

This clonotype was recorded only once. This rearrangement joins TRBV2 to TRBJ2-1; D call uncertain. The CDR3 sequence is 11 residues long. The germline gives CDR1 SNHLY, CDR2 FYNNEI. Deletions cut 9 bases from V and 2 bases from J, with 5 bases between. CDR3 region: CASIPYNEQFF. The CDR3 nucleotides are TGTGCCAGTATCCCCTACAATGAGCAGTTCTTC.

This clonotype was counted a few times. This chain joins TRBV9 and TRBJ2-2; 7 nucleotides agree with TRBD1. Germline V gives CDR1 SGDLS, CDR2 YYNGEE. The CDR3 covers 14 residues. Trimming took 4 bases from V and 4 from J; bases not matched to a gene: 4. The CDR3 nucleotides read TGTGCCAGCAGCCCAACAGGGGCCACCGGGGAGCTGTTTTTT. Its translation: CASSPTGATGELFF. Full variable domain (outside the CDR3, taken from reference TRBV9 and TRBJ2-2): DSGVTQTPKHLITATGQRVTLRCSPRSGDLSVYWYQQSLDQGLQFLIQYYNGEERAKGNILERFSAQQFPDLHSELNLSSLELGDSALYFCASSPTGATGELFFGEGSRLTVL.

This sequence joins TRBV12-3 or TRBV12-4 and TRBJ2-3, with TRBD2 matching over 11 bases. CDR3 size: 16 residues. The V and J ends lost 5 bases and 3 bases, in that order; junction bases with no gene match: 7. CDR3: CASSPRTSGLTDTQYF. CDR3 DNA: TGTGCCAGCAGTCCCCGGACTAGCGGGCTTACAGATACGCAGTATTTT.

The sample holds a few counts of this clonotype. The chain uses TRBV15 and TRBJ2-7, with 15 bases lining up with TRBD2. The length of the CDR3 is 15 residues. V lost 5 bases and J lost 5; bases outside the gene matches: 4. Germline V gene data show CDR1 as LNHNV and CDR2 as YYDKDF (reference sequence). The CDR3: CATSWTSGRGDEQYF. The CDR3 bases are TGTGCCACCAGCTGGACTAGCGGGAGGGGTGACGAGCAGTACTTC.

The chain has TRBV20-1 and TRBJ2-5, with D maybe TRBD1 (5 bases). With 6 bases removed from V and 4 bases from J, the gap between germline ends came to 18 bases. The CDR3 runs to 14 residues. Germline V lookup: CDR1 DFQATT, CDR2 SNEGSKA (reference sequence). CDR3 in DNA: TGCAGTGCCAGGACACCCCCAGGTCGAGAGACCCAGTACTTC. This encodes CSARTPPGRETQYF.

This clonotype came up a few times. The V and J genes are TRBV29-1 and TRBJ2-5; D call uncertain. CDR3 length: 10 amino acids. Looked up from germline, CDR1 is SQVTM and CDR2 is ANQGSEA. V was trimmed by 7 bases and J by 3 bases, leaving 6 bases between them. CDR3 sequence: CSAKKETQYF. CDR3 DNA: TGCAGCGCCAAAAAAGAGACCCAGTACTTC. Together with reference TRBV29-1 and TRBJ2-5, the CDR3 gives the full variable domain: SAVISQKPSRDICQRGTSLTIQCQVDSQVTMMFWYRQQPGQSLTLIATANQGSEATYESGFVIDKFPISRPNLTFSTLTVSNMSPEDSSIYLCSAKKETQYFGPGTRLLVL.

This chain joins TRBV5-1 and TRBJ2-3; TRBD2 matches 8 bases. This CDR3 is 17 amino acids long. CDR1 and CDR2 from the germline V gene are SGHRS and YFSETQ. The J segment lost 4 bases and the V segment lost 7 bases, leaving 17 bases of the junction unmatched. The DNA for the CDR3 is TGCGCCAGCCTTCCCCTCGGGGGGGTGGGGTTAGCAGATACGCAGTATTTT. The encoded protein is CASLPLGGVGLADTQYF.

As for this clonotype: Because the CDR3 is missing its conserved closing phenylalanine or tryptophan, this is likely a read error. Because the CDR3's place on the DNA is in doubt, the DNA is left out and the CDR3 is given as listed by TCRdb. This sequence joins TRBV6-2 or TRBV6-3 and TRBJ2-1. Counting both end residues, the CDR3 totals 9 amino acids. Germline V gene data show CDR1 as MNHEY and CDR2 as SVGEGT. The CDR3 spells CASSYVSRP.

V is TRBV11-2 and J is TRBJ2-1; 9 bases align to TRBD2. The CDR3 is 16 amino acids. Trimming took 3 bases from V and 7 from J; bases not matched to a gene: 10. The germline V gene has CDR1 SGHAT and CDR2 FQNNGV. CDR3: CASSFSVAGAPNEQFF. DNA of the CDR3: TGTGCCAGCAGCTTCTCCGTAGCGGGAGCTCCGAATGAGCAGTTCTTC.

This clonotype showed up just a few times. The chain joins TRBV29-1 to TRBJ1-1; D gene unclear. CDR1 is SQVTM, CDR2 ANQGSEA, per germline. V was pared by 2 bases and J by 0 bases, with 25 bases between. The CDR3 spans 19 residues. The CDR3 here is CSVEFNVGGPSVVNTEAFF. CDR3 nucleotides: TGCAGCGTTGAATTTAACGTGGGCGGGCCCTCTGTGGTGAACACTGAAGCTTTCTTT. The whole variable domain, remainder taken from reference TRBV29-1 and TRBJ1-1, is SAVISQKPSRDICQRGTSLTIQCQVDSQVTMMFWYRQQPGQSLTLIATANQGSEATYESGFVIDKFPISRPNLTFSTLTVSNMSPEDSSIYLCSVEFNVGGPSVVNTEAFFGQGTRLTVV.

The DNA for the CDR3 is TGTGCCAGCAGCGATAGGGTCAATGAGCAGTTCTTC. Protein sequence: CASSDRVNEQFF. The chain joins TRBV5-6 to TRBJ2-1; D not certain. Trimming cost V 4 bases and J 6 bases, with 8 bases left between them. CDR3 length: 12 amino acids. Germline V gene data show CDR1 as SGHDT and CDR2 as YYEEEE.

The chain links TRBV7-9 to TRBJ1-4; D not certain. The CDR3 runs 16 residues. Germline V lookup: CDR1 SEHNR, CDR2 FQNEAQ (reference sequence). V lost 6 bases and J lost 5, with 19 bases in between. The CDR3 DNA reads as TGTGCCAGCAGTCTTACGCAAACGGTATACAATGAAAAACTGTTTTTT. It codes for CASSLTQTVYNEKLFF.

The chain joins TRBV20-1 to TRBJ2-1, with 9 bases aligning to TRBD2. CDR1 is DFQATT and CDR2 is SNEGSKA in the germline V gene (reference sequence). The CDR3 contains 14 residues. V gave up 5 bases and J gave up 5 bases; unmatched junction bases: 7. CDR3 nucleotides: TGCAGTGCTCCGGTAGCGGGAGTCAACAATGAGCAGTTCTTC. This codes for CSAPVAGVNNEQFF.

CDR3 coding DNA: TGTGCCAGCAGGGGACTAGCAGGGGAGGGTTACAATGAGCAGTTCTTC. It codes for CASRGLAGEGYNEQFF. V and J are TRBV6-1 and TRBJ2-1, with TRBD2 identical over 9 bases. The trim removed 6 bases at V and 4 bases at J, leaving 10 bases unmatched. This CDR3 spans 16 amino acids. The germline V gene encodes CDR1 MNHNS and CDR2 SASEGT.

The chain combines TRBV5-6 with TRBJ2-4; a weak D match, TRBD1 (5 bases). CDR3 size: 15 residues. Germline V gives CDR1 SGHDT, CDR2 YYEEEE. Between the trimmed V and J ends, which lost 0 bases and 0 bases, there was a span of 7 bases. DNA of the CDR3: TGTGCCAGCAGCTTGGGACAGCTAGCCAAAAACATTCAGTACTTC. This sequence encodes CASSLGQLAKNIQYF.

This chain uses TRBV29-1 with TRBJ2-7; TRBD2 is a possible D gene (5 bases). Per the germline V gene, CDR1 is SQVTM and CDR2 is ANQGSEA. V lost 7 bases, J lost 5 bases, and 12 bases lay in between. CDR3 length equals 11 residues. This chain's CDR3 is CSAGPGDEQYF. For the CDR3, the DNA is TGCAGCGCCGGACCCGGGGACGAGCAGTACTTC.

This clonotype has a handful of counts. The chain is built from TRBV18 and TRBJ2-7, with D unclear. The CDR3 totals 13 residues. CDR1 is KGHSH, CDR2 LQKENI, per germline. Trimming cost V 4 bases and J 2 bases, with 9 bases left between them. This chain's CDR3 is CASSRAQAYEQYF. Here the CDR3 DNA reads TGTGCCAGCTCACGGGCGCAGGCCTACGAGCAGTACTTC. The full variable domain, its missing parts supplied by reference TRBV18 and TRBJ2-7, is NAGVMQNPRHLVRRRGQEARLRCSPMKGHSHVYWYRQLPEEGLKFMVYLQKENIIDESGMPKERFSAEFPKEGPSILRIQQVVRGDSAAYFCASSRAQAYEQYFGPGTRLTVT.

V and J are TRBV9 and TRBJ1-1; D call uncertain. V lost 3 bases and J lost 4, with 10 bases in between. Per germline, CDR1 SGDLS and CDR2 YYNGEE. CDR3 size: 13 residues. The CDR3 spells CASSAGRGTEAFF. CDR3 in DNA: TGTGCCAGCAGCGCCGGACGGGGCACTGAAGCTTTCTTT.

This clonotype was seen a few times. The chain has TRBV4-3 and TRBJ2-1; 13 bases agree with TRBD2. The CDR3 contains 16 residues. With 5 bases clipped from V and 10 bases from J, the junction kept 11 bases outside the gene matches. Germline V gene sequence: CDR1 LGHNA, CDR2 YSLEER. The CDR3 is CASSKAGTSGKEEQFF. In nucleotides, the CDR3 is TGCGCCAGCAGCAAGGCGGGGACTAGCGGGAAGGAGGAGCAGTTCTTC.

There are a few counts of this clonotype. The V gene is TRBV12-3 or TRBV12-4, the J gene TRBJ1-2, with D hard to call. The CDR3 consists of 13 residues. V gave up 6 bases and J gave up 4 bases, with 12 bases separating them. CDR3 sequence reads: CASSPKGFYGYTF. For the CDR3, the DNA is TGTGCCAGCAGCCCTAAGGGCTTCTATGGCTACACCTTC.

In this sample, this clonotype turned up a few times. The CDR3 is CASSYGPSGSYEQYF. The CDR3 bases are TGTGCCAGCAGTTACGGCCCTAGCGGTTCCTACGAGCAGTACTTC. This chain links TRBV6-2 or TRBV6-3 with TRBJ2-7; 7 bases match TRBD2. CDR3 size: 15 residues. The V and J ends lost 2 bases and 1 base, in that order; junction bases with no gene match: 5. The germline gives CDR1 MNHEY, CDR2 SVGEGT.

The chain links TRBV5-5 to TRBJ2-3; TRBD1 aligns across 9 bases. Germline V CDR1 and CDR2: SGHKS, YYEKEE (reference sequence). The CDR3 covers 18 residues. Germline trimming cut 1 base from V and 3 bases from J; bases unmatched to any gene: 12. The CDR3 sequence is CASSLKPQGAGRTDTQYF. The CDR3 DNA reads TGTGCCAGCAGCTTGAAACCACAGGGGGCAGGAAGGACAGATACGCAGTATTTT. The full variable domain, its missing parts supplied by reference TRBV5-5 and TRBJ2-3, is DAGVTQSPTHLIKTRGQQVTLRCSPISGHKSVSWYQQVLGQGPQFIFQYYEKEERGRGNFPDRFSARQFPNYSSELNVNALLLGDSALYLCASSLKPQGAGRTDTQYFGPGTRLTVL.

The V call is TRBV9, the J call TRBJ2-3; the D is unclear. The CDR3 runs to 14 residues. CDR1 and CDR2 from the germline V gene are SGDLS and YYNGEE. V lost 3 bases, J lost 0 bases, and 8 bases lay in between. CDR3 amino acids: CASSGSISTDTQYF. As DNA, the CDR3 is TGTGCCAGCAGCGGAAGCATTAGCACAGATACGCAGTATTTT.

The chain combines TRBV5-5 with TRBJ2-1; D is unclear. Germline CDR1 SGHKS, CDR2 YYEKEE (reference sequence). The CDR3 is 13 residues long. Trimming removed 7 bases from V and 6 bases from J, with 14 bases in between. CDR3: CASVRAASNEQFF. The CDR3 DNA reads as TGTGCCAGCGTACGGGCGGCTTCCAATGAGCAGTTCTTC.

The table lists this clonotype with a few counts. This chain connects TRBV7-8 to TRBJ2-7, with 7 bases matching TRBD1. CDR1 and CDR2 from the germline V gene are SGHVS and FQNEAQ. The V segment lost 5 bases and the J segment 3 bases; nucleotides outside the gene matches: 16. The length of the CDR3 is 17 residues. The chain's CDR3 is CASSRDPTPGQLYEQYF. CDR3 DNA sequence: TGTGCCAGCAGCCGAGACCCCACGCCGGGACAGCTCTACGAGCAGTACTTC.

The rearrangement uses TRBV20-1 and TRBJ2-1, with TRBD2 identical over 9 bases. CDR3 size: 16 residues. Germline assignment: CDR1 DFQATT and CDR2 SNEGSKA (reference sequence). V lost 3 bases to trimming and J lost 4 bases; unmatched junction nucleotides: 10. The CDR3 DNA reads as TGCAGTGCTAGCGTGGCGGGAGGGCGTGGATACAATGAGCAGTTCTTC. Translation: CSASVAGGRGYNEQFF.

This chain joins TRBV3-1 and TRBJ2-2; 11 positions match TRBD2. Looked up from germline, CDR1 is LGHDT and CDR2 is YNNKEL (reference sequence). This CDR3 region has 15 residues. The trim removed 7 bases at V and 7 bases at J, leaving 8 bases unmatched. CDR3 coding DNA: TGTGCCAGCACCCTCGGGACTAGCGGTAGCGGGGAGCTGTTTTTT. As protein: CASTLGTSGSGELFF.

This clonotype was observed a handful of times. The V and J genes are TRBV29-1 and TRBJ1-1, with TRBD1 matching 10 bases. Losses at the gene ends were 7 bases for V and 7 bases for J; bases not matched to a gene: 12. The germline CDR1 and CDR2 sequences are SQVTM and ANQGSEA. This CDR3 has 14 amino acids. The CDR3 sequence: CSADRGLASLEAFF. The CDR3 DNA reads as TGCAGCGCCGACAGGGGGCTGGCTTCACTTGAAGCTTTCTTT.

This clonotype has only a few counts. The chain couples TRBV12-3 or TRBV12-4 to TRBJ2-4; D is undetermined. CDR3 length: 14 residues. Between the trimmed V and J ends, which lost 6 bases and 0 bases, there was a span of 9 bases. CDR3 sequence (DNA): TGTGCCAGCAGCCCCCCAATAGCCAAAAACATTCAGTACTTC. It specifies CASSPPIAKNIQYF.

This CDR3 is CASSPPERGRLMPTDTQYF. The CDR3 DNA follows: TGCGCCAGCAGCCCGCCCGAGCGGGGGCGTCTCATGCCCACAGATACGCAGTATTTT. This chain joins TRBV5-1 and TRBJ2-3; TRBD2 aligns across 8 bases. From germline, CDR1 is SGHRS and CDR2 YFSETQ. V lost 4 bases and J lost 2; bases outside the gene matches: 18. The length of the CDR3 is 19 residues.

This clonotype came up many times. J is TRBJ2-4 and V is TRBV12-3 or TRBV12-4; 7 nucleotides agree with TRBD1. Losses at the gene ends were 6 bases for V and 1 base for J; bases not matched to a gene: 9. The CDR3 is 16 amino acids. The CDR3 DNA reads TGTGCCAGCAGATCGTCACAGGGGTCCGCCAAAAACATTCAGTACTTC. It translates to CASRSSQGSAKNIQYF.